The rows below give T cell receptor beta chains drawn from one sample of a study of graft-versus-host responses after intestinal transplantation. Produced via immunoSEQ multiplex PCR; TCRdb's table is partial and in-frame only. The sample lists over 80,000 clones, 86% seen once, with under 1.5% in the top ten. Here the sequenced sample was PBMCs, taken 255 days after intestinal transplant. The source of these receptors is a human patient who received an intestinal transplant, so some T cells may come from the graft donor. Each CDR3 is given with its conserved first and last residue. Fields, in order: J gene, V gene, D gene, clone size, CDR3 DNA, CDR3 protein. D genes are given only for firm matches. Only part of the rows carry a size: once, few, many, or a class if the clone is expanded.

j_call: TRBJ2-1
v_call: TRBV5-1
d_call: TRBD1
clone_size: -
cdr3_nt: TGCGCCAGCAGCGGACCATCGGACAGGGGGATGGTAGAGCAGTTCTTC
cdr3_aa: CASSGPSDRGMVEQFF

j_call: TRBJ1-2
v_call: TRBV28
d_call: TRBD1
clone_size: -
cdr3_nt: TGTGCCAGCAGTCCCGGACAGGGGACCTATGGCTACACCTTC
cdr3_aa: CASSPGQGTYGYTF

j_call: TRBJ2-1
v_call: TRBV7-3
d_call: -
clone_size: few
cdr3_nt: TGTGCCAGCAGCCGTACAGGGAGCTCCTACAATGAGCAGTTCTTC
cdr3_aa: CASSRTGSSYNEQFF

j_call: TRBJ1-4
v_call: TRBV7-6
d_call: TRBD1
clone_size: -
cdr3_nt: TGTGCCAGCAGCCCCAACAGGGGGCTTGAAAAACTGTTTTTT
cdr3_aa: CASSPNRGLEKLFF

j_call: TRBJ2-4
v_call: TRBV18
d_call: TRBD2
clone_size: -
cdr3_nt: TGTGCCAGCTCATCGACTAGCGGGGGGGAGTACTTC
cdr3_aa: CASSSTSGGEYF

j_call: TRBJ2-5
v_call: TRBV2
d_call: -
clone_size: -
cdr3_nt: TGTGCCAGCAGTTTTTCCCTCACGACCCAGTACTTC
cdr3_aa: CASSFSLTTQYF

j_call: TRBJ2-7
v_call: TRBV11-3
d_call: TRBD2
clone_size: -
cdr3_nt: TGTGCCAGCAGCTTTTCTTCCGGGAGGGCCTACGAGCAGTACTTC
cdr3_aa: CASSFSSGRAYEQYF

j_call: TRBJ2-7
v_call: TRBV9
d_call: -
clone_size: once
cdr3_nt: TGTGCCAGCAGCGTAGCAGGGACAACCTACGAGCAGTACTTC
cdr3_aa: CASSVAGTTYEQYF

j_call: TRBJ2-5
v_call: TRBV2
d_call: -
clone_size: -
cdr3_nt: TGTGCCACGGTAAAGACTAGCCAAGAGACCCAGTACTTC
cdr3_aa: CATVKTSQETQYF

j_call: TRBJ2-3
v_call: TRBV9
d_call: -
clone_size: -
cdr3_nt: TGTGCCAGCAGCTCCCAACAGGGTCCAGATACGCAGTATTTT
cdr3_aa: CASSSQQGPDTQYF

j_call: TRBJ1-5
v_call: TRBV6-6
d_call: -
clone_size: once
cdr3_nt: TGTGCCAGCAGTTACTCGACAGTCTGGAATCAGCCCCAGCATTTT
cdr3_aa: CASSYSTVWNQPQHF

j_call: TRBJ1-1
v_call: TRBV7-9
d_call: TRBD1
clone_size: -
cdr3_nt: TGTGCCAGCAGCAACCGCAGACAGGGTTTCACTGAAGCTTTCTTT
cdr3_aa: CASSNRRQGFTEAFF

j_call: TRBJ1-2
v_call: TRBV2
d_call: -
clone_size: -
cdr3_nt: TGTGCCAGCACCGCCAGGGGATCTAGAGGCTACACCTTC
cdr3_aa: CASTARGSRGYTF

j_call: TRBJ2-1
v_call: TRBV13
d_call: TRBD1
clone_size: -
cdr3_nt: TGTGCCAGCAGCACGTGGGACAGTACTTTTGAAAGCTCCTACAATGAGCAGTTCTTC
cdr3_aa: CASSTWDSTFESSYNEQFF

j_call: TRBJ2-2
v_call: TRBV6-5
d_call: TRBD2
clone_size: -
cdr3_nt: TGTGCCAGCAGACGCAGGGAGGGGAACACCGGGGAGCTGTTTTTT
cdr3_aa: CASRRREGNTGELFF

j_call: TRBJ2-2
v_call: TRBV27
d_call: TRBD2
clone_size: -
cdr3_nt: TGTGCCAGCAGTCCCTGGGAGGGCCGGACCGGGGAGCTGTTTTTT
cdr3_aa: CASSPWEGRTGELFF

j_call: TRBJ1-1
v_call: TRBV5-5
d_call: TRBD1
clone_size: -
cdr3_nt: TGTGCCAGCAGCGAAACATTACTCAAGGGACAGGGGTCTTCGGGGACTGAAGCTTTCTTT
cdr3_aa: CASSETLLKGQGSSGTEAFF

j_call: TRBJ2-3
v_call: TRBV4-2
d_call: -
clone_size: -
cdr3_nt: TGTGCCAGCAGCCAAGGAGGGGGGGCGGGAGATACGCAGTATTTT
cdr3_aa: CASSQGGGAGDTQYF

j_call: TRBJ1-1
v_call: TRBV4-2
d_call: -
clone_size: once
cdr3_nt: TGTGCCAGCAGCCAAGGCATCCGGGACCGTGGGGTTGATTTCTTT
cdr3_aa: CASSQGIRDRGVDFF

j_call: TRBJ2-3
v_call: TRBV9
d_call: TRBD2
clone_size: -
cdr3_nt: TGTGCCAGCAGCGTAGGCGGGGGTAGCACAGATACGCAGTATTTT
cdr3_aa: CASSVGGGSTDTQYF

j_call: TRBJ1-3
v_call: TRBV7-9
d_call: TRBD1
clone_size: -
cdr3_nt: TGTGCCAGCAGCTTATCGACAGGGGGCAGGTCTGGAAACACCATATATTTT
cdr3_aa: CASSLSTGGRSGNTIYF

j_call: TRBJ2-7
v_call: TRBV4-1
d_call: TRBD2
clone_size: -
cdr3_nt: TGCGCCAGCAGCCAAAAGGGTTGGACTAGCGGGGGGGCCAGCTCCTACGAGCAGTACTTC
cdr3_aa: CASSQKGWTSGGASSYEQYF

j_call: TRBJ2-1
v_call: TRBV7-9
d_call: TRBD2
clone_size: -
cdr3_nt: TGTGCCAGCAGCACGACTAGCGGGATGGGGGACAATGAGCAGTTCTTC
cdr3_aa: CASSTTSGMGDNEQFF

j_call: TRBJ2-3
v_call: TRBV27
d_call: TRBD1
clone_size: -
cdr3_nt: TGTGCCAGCAGCGTTAGACTGAGGGGGCAGGGCACAGATACGCAGTATTTT
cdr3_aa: CASSVRLRGQGTDTQYF

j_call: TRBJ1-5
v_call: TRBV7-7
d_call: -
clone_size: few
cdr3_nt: TGTGCTAGCAGCTCGAACCCTGACGGATGTCATCAGCCCCAGCATTTT
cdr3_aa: CASSSNPDGCHQPQHF

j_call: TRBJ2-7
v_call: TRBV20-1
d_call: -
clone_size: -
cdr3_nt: TGCAGTGCTAGTGGACAGTACGAGCAGTACTTC
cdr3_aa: CSASGQYEQYF

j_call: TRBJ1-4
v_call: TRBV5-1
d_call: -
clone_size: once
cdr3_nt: TGCGCCAGCAGCTTGACGGGGAGGGGGGCTAATGAAAAACTGTTTTTT
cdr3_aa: CASSLTGRGANEKLFF

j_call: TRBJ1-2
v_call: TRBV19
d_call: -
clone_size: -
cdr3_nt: TGTGCCAGTAGTATAGAGCAGAGGAAAGGCTACACCTTC
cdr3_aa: CASSIEQRKGYTF

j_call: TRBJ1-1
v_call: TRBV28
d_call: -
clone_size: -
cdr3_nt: TGTGCCAGCAGGGAGGCGAGAATGAACACTGAAGCTTTCTTT
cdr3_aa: CASREARMNTEAFF

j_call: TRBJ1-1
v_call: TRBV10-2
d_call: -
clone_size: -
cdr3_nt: TGCGCCAGCAGTGAGTCTGCGGCTGAGGTTTTCACTGAAGCTTTCTTT
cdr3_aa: CASSESAAEVFTEAFF

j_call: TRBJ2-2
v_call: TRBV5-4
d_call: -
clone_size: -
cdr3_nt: TGTGCCAGCAGCAATCCTCCGGGGAACGGGGAGCTGTTTTTT
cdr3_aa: CASSNPPGNGELFF

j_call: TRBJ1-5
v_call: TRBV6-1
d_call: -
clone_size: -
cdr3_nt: TGTGCCAGCACCATAGGGGGAGGCAATCAGCCCCAGCATTTT
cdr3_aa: CASTIGGGNQPQHF

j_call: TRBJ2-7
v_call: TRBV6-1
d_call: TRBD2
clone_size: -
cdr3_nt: TGTGCCAGCAGTGAAGCCCCGGGAGGAGAGTACGAGCAGTACTTC
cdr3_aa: CASSEAPGGEYEQYF

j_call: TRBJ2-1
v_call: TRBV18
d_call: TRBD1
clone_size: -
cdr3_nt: TGTGCCAGCTCACCATTACCGACAGGGAGTAAGAATGAGCAGTTCTTC
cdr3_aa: CASSPLPTGSKNEQFF

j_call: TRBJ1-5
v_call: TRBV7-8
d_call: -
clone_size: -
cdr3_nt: TGTGCCAGCAGCCTGCTGGGGGAGGGCGGCAATCAGCCCCAGCATTTT
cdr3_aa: CASSLLGEGGNQPQHF